Below are 5 T cell receptor beta chains sequenced from a single sample in a study of T-cell reconstitution after alpha-beta-depleted transplantation in children. Preparation of the TCRbeta library was carried out with unique molecular identifiers. MiXCR, run by TCRdb on the PCR reads, gives a single entry per CDR3 protein. The table records 450,000 to 700,000 distinct CDR3 sequences, more than 20% of them present only once. The specimen comprised PBMCs, sampled before TCRalphabeta/CD19-depleted stem cell transplant. The receptors stem from a boy younger than two with Wiskott-Aldrich syndrome, due to receive a stem cell transplant.

This clonotype occurred a few times. The V call is TRBV12-3 or TRBV12-4, the J call TRBJ1-1; D is perhaps TRBD1 (5 bases). The CDR3 spans 16 residues. Trimming removed 2 bases from V and 0 bases from J, with 13 bases in between. The CDR3 coding sequence is TGTGCCAGCAGTTTAAAGGGACGGGGAGTGAACACTGAAGCTTTCTTT. Translation: CASSLKGRGVNTEAFF.

This clonotype was counted a few times. The CDR3 DNA sequence: TGTGCCAGCAGCTTTGGCGGGAGGGCAGGTTCGTACAATGAGCAGTTCTTC. Its protein product is CASSFGGRAGSYNEQFF. The chain combines TRBV5-5 with TRBJ2-1; 9 bases match TRBD2. J gave up 4 bases and V 2 bases, and 10 bases lay outside the gene matches. CDR1 and CDR2 from the germline V gene are SGHKS and YYEKEE (reference sequence). The CDR3 runs to 17 residues. The full variable domain, its missing parts supplied by reference TRBV5-5 and TRBJ2-1, is DAGVTQSPTHLIKTRGQQVTLRCSPISGHKSVSWYQQVLGQGPQFIFQYYEKEERGRGNFPDRFSARQFPNYSSELNVNALLLGDSALYLCASSFGGRAGSYNEQFFGPGTRLTVL.

V and J are TRBV5-1 and TRBJ2-1; 12 bases fit TRBD2. Germline-derived CDR1 and CDR2 are SGHRS and YFSETQ. CDR3 length equals 18 residues. With V trimmed by 1 base and J by 5 bases, 10 bases remained unmatched. CDR3 nucleotide sequence: TGCGCCAGCAGCTTGTATCGGTCGGCTAGCGGGAGGGACAATGAGCAGTTCTTC. Translated, it gives CASSLYRSASGRDNEQFF.

This sequence joins TRBV7-8 and TRBJ2-3; D may be TRBD2 (5 bases). Trimming shortened V by 2 bases and J by 2 bases, and 14 bases separated the two germline ends. Germline V gene data show CDR1 as SGHVS and CDR2 as FQNEAQ. This CDR3 has 16 residues. CDR3 sequence (DNA): TGTGCCAGCAGCTTACTGACCGGGCGGGTCACAGATACGCAGTATTTT. Residues: CASSLLTGRVTDTQYF. Combining the CDR3 with reference TRBV7-8 and TRBJ2-3 gives the whole variable domain GAGVSQSPRYKVAKRGQDVALRCDPISGHVSLFWYQQALGQGPEFLTYFQNEAQLDKSGLPSDRFFAERPEGSVSTLKIQRTQQEDSAVYLCASSLLTGRVTDTQYFGPGTRLTVL.

Note on this clonotype: Mismatch with germline at one junction end may stem from a read error. The chain employs TRBV9 and TRBJ2-1; TRBD2 matches at 12 bases. This CDR3 is 17 amino acids long. CDR1 is SGDLS and CDR2 is YYNGEE in the germline V gene. In DNA, the CDR3 is TGTGCCGGCAGCCCCAAGCTCGGGACTAGCGGGTACAATGAGCAGTTCTTC. It codes for CAGSPKLGTSGYNEQFF.